This T cell receptor beta chain was sequenced for a study of brain T cells in children with intractable seizures. Study results and caveats: Pre-surgery blood may have been undersampled, hiding some clones.

The CDR3 length is 15 residues. Unmatched junction bases numbered 2, after V lost 0 bases and J lost 1 base. Per germline, CDR1 SGHNT and CDR2 YYREEE (reference sequence). The method was immunoSEQ multiplex PCR; TCRdb's version includes in-frame clones alone and lacks a portion of them. The table includes about 340,000 clones, over 90% detected once. In the case of this clone: The antigen remains unidentified.

Described time point: blood from clinic visit 5 months post-surgery; TSC patient then seizure free. Only cases whose brain tissue showed the highest T cell transcript signatures were sequenced. The input for sequencing was peripheral blood, taken more than 4 months after surgery. This clonotype originated in a boy under two years old with tuberous sclerosis and intractable seizures. The chain recombines TRBV5-4 with TRBJ2-5; 8 nucleotides agree with TRBD1. CDR3 amino acids: CASSLVGTGQETQYF. The CDR3 DNA reads as TGTGCCAGCAGCTTGGTCGGGACAGGCCAAGAGACCCAGTACTTC.